This T cell receptor (beta chain) comes out of a study of CD8+ T cells in alopecia areata listed by TCRdb under 2018. For the study in its entirety: Treated patients were enrolled in an open-label pilot trial of oral tofacitinib at 5 to 10 mg twice daily for moderate-to-severe alopecia areata. Tofacitinib was given for 6 to 18 months, followed by 6 months of follow-up off drug to assess delayed response and recurrence. The SALT score, which quantifies the percentage of affected scalp surface area, was used to measure disease severity in treated patients. In both human patients and the C3H/HeJ mouse model, the study applied high-throughput TCRbeta sequencing to look at T cell clonal expansion in alopecia areata. On the human side, TCRbeta sequencing was run on scalp tissue and on sorted CD4+ and CD8+ peripheral blood T cells from healthy controls and from alopecia areata patients with either patchy or totalis/universalis disease. Biopsies were taken from tofacitinib-treated patients at baseline and at 4 and 24 weeks of treatment, and a later scalp biopsy was taken in several of the tofacitinib-treated patients. Clonality in the scalp was compared among normal scalp (n=4), patchy alopecia areata scalp (n=8), and alopecia totalis/universalis scalp (n=8). The RNA source kit depended on sample type: the PAXgene miRNA kit for fixed scalp, the miRNeasy kit for PBMCs, and the RNeasy kit for mouse skin. Amplification of TCRbeta CDR3 regions was done by immunoSEQ multiplex PCR using 35 Vbeta forward primers and 13 Jbeta reverse primers.

Taken with the paper, the label for time point translates to: around 24 weeks on oral tofacitinib. The sample's treatment or condition label, decoded: oral pan-JAK inhibitor, 5-10 mg twice daily. Peripheral blood and lesional scalp punch biopsies were obtained from patients with alopecia areata. PBMCs were separated by density centrifugation and stained for CD3, CD4 and CD8, after which CD4+ and CD8+ T cells were sorted on a FACSAria. On this clone: Its antigen is unknown. Within one base of it there is no much larger clone, and no base qualities were kept.

The germline V gene (reference sequence) specifies LNHDA as CDR1 and SQIVND as CDR2. Trimming at the junction amounts to 6 bases on V and 4 bases on J, and the germline ends lie 19 bases apart. The CDR3 spans 16 residues, from the cysteine through the phenylalanine. Just CDR3 DNA is preserved here, 48 bases in frame from base 1. Libraries were constructed by the immunoSEQ multiplex PCR assay. For TCR sequencing, RNA was extracted from every sample and reverse transcribed into cDNA to serve as template. First-strand cDNA was synthesized with SuperScript III using a 2:1 mix of oligo-dT and random hexamers. A synthetic immune receptor repertoire was used to measure amplification bias, and any remaining bias was corrected computationally. On the authors' methods: Raw reads were preprocessed for error removal, and CDR3 was defined according to IMGT conventions as running from the conserved cysteine to phenylalanine. To get clonality, Shannon entropy was normalized by log2 of the number of productive unique TCRs and the result was subtracted from 1. Whether scalp clones were CD4 or CD8 was inferred by matching scalp TCRbeta sequences against CD4 and CD8 repertoires sorted from blood. TCRdb stores this immuneACCESS table with in-frame sequences only. Part of the clones is absent; in the studies checked, under half of the shortfall reflects unresolved V genes, and no reason is known for the rest. The D gene and trimming were derived from the DNA, and the V and J assignments and clone size from that table. The sample records some 42,000 clones, over 85% of which are singletons. The ten largest clones add up to approximately 17% of the sample.

What the work shows at the level of the full study, not this receptor alone: With tofacitinib, both scalp clonality and the number of expanded CD8+ clones among the top 100 scalp clones went down significantly. The treated cohort was small, with a single nonresponder, so links between baseline CD8+ expansion and response need larger studies. TCR sequences shared between patients were less clear than in mice, possibly partly because of HLA diversity in the patient population. Unlike mouse skin, where gammadelta T cells dominate, normal human skin contains resident alphabeta T cells that get sequenced too, which complicates analysis of the scalp TCR repertoire. During tofacitinib treatment, many expanded lesional clones stuck around in both scalp and blood, and this persistence may partly explain why relapse happens after treatment is stopped. Higher clonality and more expanded CD8+ clones were observed in lesional scalp than in normal scalp, particularly in alopecia totalis/universalis, a finding suggestive of antigenic drive.

The sequence is built from TRBV19 and TRBJ2-1, with the D gene possibly TRBD1 or TRBD2, each one fitting 6 bases. This clonotype was obtained from a human donor with alopecia areata. Sequenced here: CD8+ T cells sorted from blood, sampled at week 24, from a patient treated with tofacitinib. The CDR3 protein sequence reads: CASSPWDGGRYNEQFF. The DNA sequence follows: TGTGCCAGTAGCCCATGGGACGGGGGCAGATACAATGAGCAGTTCTTC.